The 3 T cell receptor beta chains in this list originate from one sample, sequenced in a study of T cell changes during pregnancy in multiple sclerosis. Sequenced by immunoSEQ multiplex PCR; TCRdb stores in-frame clones only, minus some. The sample records more than 65,000 clones, 85% to 90% being singletons. The material was peripheral blood, obtained after pregnancy. The receptors shown here come from a female donor in good health, enrolled as a control in a pregnancy study.

This chain connects TRBV7-2 to TRBJ1-5, with 7 bases matching TRBD1. The CDR3 covers 13 residues. In germline, CDR1 is SGHTA, CDR2 FQGNSA. Here the CDR3 reads CAAGTEAGQPQHF. The CDR3 DNA reads TGTGCTGCCGGGACAGAAGCAGGTCAGCCCCAGCATTTT.

The rearrangement joins TRBV4-1 to TRBJ1-1, with 7 nucleotides matching TRBD1. With 4 bases clipped from V and 0 bases from J, the junction kept 11 bases outside the gene matches. The length of the CDR3 is 17 residues. Germline V lookup: CDR1 MGHRA, CDR2 YSYEKL. The CDR3 spells CASSRARGEPMNTEAFF. The CDR3 DNA follows: TGCGCCAGCAGCCGGGCCAGGGGGGAACCTATGAACACTGAAGCTTTCTTT.

This clone came up once. This chain uses TRBV27 with TRBJ2-4, with a tentative D call TRBD2 (7 bases). The CDR3 covers 15 residues. Germline CDR1 is MNHEY and CDR2 is SMNVEV (reference sequence). The CDR3 loop is CATRGQGVAKNIQYF. The CDR3 coding sequence is TGTGCAACGCGGGGGCAGGGTGTAGCCAAAAACATTCAGTACTTC.